Below, 10 T cell receptor beta chains from the same sample are listed, as sequenced in a study of tumor-infiltrating lymphocytes in primary liver carcinoma. Germline DNA was extracted too, while blood RNA derived from unsorted whole blood. TCR beta cDNA came from about 500 ng total RNA, primed with a constant-region primer. Modified slightly, ARM-PCR produced TCR beta libraries over three nested multiplex PCR rounds. Two initial PCR rounds of ten to eleven cycles each paired TRBV1-TRBV30 forward primers with a C-beta reverse primer. TCRdb re-derived calls from the multiplex PCR reads in MiXCR, one entry per CDR3 protein. This sample has a few hundred thousand distinct CDR3 sequences, with 50% to 60% found just once. The sequencing input was peripheral blood. Receptors originate from a woman aged 25 to 39 with primary liver carcinoma and hepatitis B virus infection.

The V call is TRBV7-9, the J call TRBJ2-7; D is unclear. The germline V and J ends were trimmed by 10 bases and 5 bases, with 15 bases remaining between them. Germline loops: CDR1 SEHNR, CDR2 FQNEAQ (reference sequence). The CDR3 has 12 residues. The CDR3 reads CAKTLYGHEQYF. The DNA of the CDR3 is TGTGCCAAGACCCTTTATGGCCACGAGCAGTACTTC.

The chain uses TRBV19 and TRBJ2-2; D not resolved. The CDR3 spans 14 residues. Trimming pared 6 bases from V and 0 bases from J, leaving 8 bases between. Germline CDR1 is LNHDA and CDR2 is SQIVND (reference sequence). CDR3 DNA sequence: TGTGCCAGTAGACGGACGGCGAACACCGGGGAGCTGTTTTTT. This translates into CASRRTANTGELFF.

As regards this clonotype: Just one base apart from a much larger clone, this may be a read error. The CDR3 bases are TGTGCCAGCAGCACGTGGGAGAGCACTGAAGCTTTCTTT. It specifies CASSTWESTEAFF. This chain links TRBV7-9 with TRBJ1-1; no definite D call. The germline V and J ends were trimmed by 5 bases and 4 bases, with 11 bases remaining between them. CDR1 and CDR2 from the germline V gene are SEHNR and FQNEAQ (reference sequence). The CDR3 runs to 13 residues. The full variable domain, rest sourced from reference TRBV7-9 and TRBJ1-1, is DTGVSQNPRHKITKRGQNVTFRCDPISEHNRLYWYRQTLGQGPEFLTYFQNEAQLEKSRLLSDRFSAERPKGSFSTLEIQRTEQGDSAMYLCASSTWESTEAFFGQGTRLTVV.

Of note for this clonotype: Given the absence of the conserved phenylalanine or tryptophan at the CDR3 end, a read error is likely. The rearrangement links TRBV12-3 or TRBV12-4 to TRBJ2-7; 10 bases match TRBD2. With 6 bases clipped from V and 0 bases from J, the junction kept 5 bases outside the gene matches. This CDR3 comprises 15 residues. CDR3 residues: CASRSGTSDSYEQYL. The CDR3 coding sequence is TGTGCCAGCAGATCCGGGACTAGCGACTCCTACGAGCAGTACTTA.

The chain joins TRBV6-5 to TRBJ2-1, with 7 bases fitting TRBD2. CDR1 is MNHEY and CDR2 is SVGAGI in the germline V gene. The J segment lost 6 bases and the V segment lost 7 bases, leaving 9 bases of the junction unmatched. The CDR3 is 14 amino acids. CDR3 loop: CASMGSGKGNEQFF. CDR3 coding DNA: TGTGCCAGCATGGGGAGCGGGAAGGGCAATGAGCAGTTCTTC.

The chain has TRBV6-1 and TRBJ2-3; D uncertain. The CDR3 sequence is 17 residues long. Germline V CDR1 and CDR2: MNHNS, SASEGT. Trimming cost V 7 bases and J 0 bases, with 20 bases left between them. For the CDR3, the DNA is TGTGCCAGCAAGAGTTTGCCGGTTTGGTCTAGCACAGATACGCAGTATTTT. It encodes CASKSLPVWSSTDTQYF.

In its sample, this clonotype was seen many times. V gene TRBV5-5 combines with J gene TRBJ2-3; D possibly corresponds to TRBD1 (6 bases). V was shortened by 4 bases and J by 3 bases, with 15 bases between the two germline ends. This CDR3 has 15 amino acids. In germline, CDR1 is SGHKS, CDR2 YYEKEE (reference sequence). CDR3 loop: CASSLGTPATDTQYF. The CDR3 DNA follows: TGTGCCAGCAGCCTCGGGACACCGGCAACAGATACGCAGTATTTT.

On this clonotype itself: A much larger clone lies one base from this, so it may be a read error. V gene TRBV29-1 combines with J gene TRBJ1-1; D is possibly TRBD1 (5 bases). Trimming shortened V by 2 bases and J by 9 bases, and 16 bases separated the two germline ends. Germline values: CDR1 SQVTM, CDR2 ANQGSEA. This CDR3 is 13 amino acids long. The CDR3 nucleotides are TGCAGCGTTGAAAGCCCTTGGGACCTAAAAGCTTTCTTT. Residues: CSVESPWDLKAFF.

Concerning this clonotype itself: A clone one base away is much larger, so this may be a read error. The rearrangement uses TRBV12-3 or TRBV12-4 and TRBJ1-2; D call uncertain. The CDR3 extends over 15 amino acids. Trimming removed 7 bases at V and 1 base at J, with 16 bases between. The DNA for the CDR3 is TGTGCCAGCACCCCCCGAGTTGGGAGTAACTATGGCTACACCTTC. This translates into CASTPRVGSNYGYTF.

This clonotype came up once. A much larger clone is a single base away; this may be a read error. The rearrangement joins TRBV11-2 to TRBJ2-2; no reliable D call. V lost 1 base to trimming and J lost 5 bases, with 5 bases between them. The CDR3 totals 13 residues. The germline CDR1 and CDR2 sequences are SGHAT and FQNNGV. For the CDR3, the DNA is TGTGCCAGCAGCTTAGTACAGACCGGGGAGCTGTTTTTT. It specifies CASSLVQTGELFF. Full variable domain (rest looked up from reference TRBV11-2 and TRBJ2-2): EAGVAQSPRYKIIEKRQSVAFWCNPISGHATLYWYQQILGQGPKLLIQFQNNGVVDDSQLPKDRFSAERLKGVDSTLKIQPAKLEDSAVYLCASSLVQTGELFFGEGSRLTVL.